These 12 T cell receptor beta chains were sequenced from one sample in a study of Graves' ophthalmopathy and Graves' hyperthyroidism. CDR3 regions of TCR beta were amplified from RNA transcripts. The authors performed first-round RT-PCR with HTBI primers and then a second-round multiplex PCR. MiXCR, applied by TCRdb to the multiplex PCR reads, yields one record per CDR3 protein. The sample includes a few hundred thousand distinct CDR3 sequences, 15% seen only once; the top ten take roughly 7%. The material sequenced was peripheral blood. These receptors all come from a woman in her late teens or twenties with stable Graves' hyperthyroidism.

This clonotype was detected only a few times. The chain employs TRBV11-2 and TRBJ1-3; D uncertain. Germline V gene lookup returns CDR1 SGHAT and CDR2 FQNNGV. This CDR3 comprises 14 residues. Trimming removed 8 bases from V and 0 bases from J, with 11 bases in between. CDR3 loop: CASRTTPSGNTIYF. The CDR3 DNA sequence: TGTGCCAGCCGGACTACCCCCTCTGGAAACACCATATATTTT.

This chain links TRBV18 with TRBJ2-2; D is perhaps TRBD1 (7 bases). Trimming took off 0 bases at V and 7 bases at J, with 12 bases between the two ends. The CDR3 loop spans 15 amino acids. CDR1 and CDR2 from the germline V gene are KGHSH and LQKENI. CDR3 sequence reads: CASSPPGGTVGELFF. The CDR3 DNA reads as TGTGCCAGCTCACCACCAGGAGGGACAGTCGGGGAGCTGTTTTTT.

Ten or more counts support this clonotype. This chain connects TRBV5-1 to TRBJ1-1; 8 bases line up with TRBD1. The CDR3 is made up of 14 amino acids. CDR1 is SGHRS and CDR2 is YFSETQ in the germline V gene. The ends lost 0 bases at V and 7 bases at J; junction bases unmatched: 5. The DNA for the CDR3 is TGCGCCAGCAGCTTGGACTCCGGGACAGGTGAAGCTTTCTTT. Translating it yields CASSLDSGTGEAFF.

Many counts were recorded for this clonotype. The CDR3 DNA reads as TGTGCCAGCAGTGAAGAGTCCTTCGGCTACGAGCAGTACTTC. Its protein is CASSEESFGYEQYF. The chain joins TRBV2 to TRBJ2-7; D is ambiguous. V was pared by 1 base and J by 3 bases, with 10 bases between. The CDR3 consists of 14 residues. Germline V gives CDR1 SNHLY, CDR2 FYNNEI. Full variable domain (rest looked up from reference TRBV2 and TRBJ2-7): EPEVTQTPSHQVTQMGQEVILRCVPISNHLYFYWYRQILGQKVEFLVSFYNNEISEKSEIFDDQFSVERPDGSNFTLKIRSTKLEDSAMYFCASSEESFGYEQYFGPGTRLTVT.

This clonotype was seen at least ten times. The DNA of the CDR3 is TGTGCCAGTGGAGGGATCAGTAATCAGCCCCAGCATTTT. Residues: CASGGISNQPQHF. This chain uses TRBV19 with TRBJ1-5; D ambiguous. Trimming removed 8 bases from V and 4 bases from J, with 12 bases in between. Germline loops: CDR1 LNHDA, CDR2 SQIVND (reference sequence). This CDR3 is built from 13 residues.

This chain joins TRBV7-9 and TRBJ1-6, with TRBD1 identical over 7 bases. The CDR3 totals 14 residues. With 6 bases clipped from V and 7 bases from J, the junction kept 6 bases outside the gene matches. Germline CDR1 reads SEHNR; CDR2 reads FQNEAQ (reference sequence). The CDR3 is CASRLTGHNSPLHF. DNA for the CDR3: TGTGCCAGCAGGCTGACAGGGCACAATTCACCCCTCCACTTT.

V usage is TRBV12-3 or TRBV12-4 and J usage is TRBJ2-7; D may match TRBD1 or TRBD2 (6 bases each). The CDR3 totals 13 residues. V was cut by 5 bases and J by 3 bases, with 11 bases left in between. The CDR3 here is CASSQGTHYEQYF. The CDR3 DNA reads TGTGCCAGCAGTCAGGGGACTCACTACGAGCAGTACTTC.

This clonotype appeared many times. The chain couples TRBV6-5 to TRBJ2-2; perhaps TRBD2 as D (5 bases). Germline CDR1 and CDR2: MNHEY and SVGAGI. The CDR3 covers 15 residues. V was clipped by 1 base and J by 2 bases, with 8 bases between them. CDR3 coding DNA: TGTGCCAGCAGTTACTTGACGGGAAACACCGGGGAGCTGTTTTTT. Amino acid sequence: CASSYLTGNTGELFF.

There are a few counts of this clonotype. Compared with germline, one end of the junction differs, possibly owing to a read error. V and J are TRBV6-2 or TRBV6-3 and TRBJ1-5, with 7 bases aligning to TRBD1. From germline, CDR1 is MNHEY and CDR2 SVGEGT. The CDR3 contains 15 residues. The CDR3 DNA is TGTGCCAGCAGTTCCCACAGGGGCTTCTATCAGCCTCAGCATTTT. Amino acids: CASSSHRGFYQPQHF.

This clonotype has ten or more counts. The V and J genes are TRBV6-2 or TRBV6-3 and TRBJ2-5; D perhaps matches TRBD2 (5 bases). This CDR3 comprises 13 residues. V was trimmed by 6 bases and J by 5 bases, leaving 13 bases between them. Looked up from germline, CDR1 is MNHEY and CDR2 is SVGEGT. The CDR3 nucleotides are TGTGCCAGCAGGATAACTAGTTCGGAGACCCAGTACTTC. Protein sequence: CASRITSSETQYF.

Remarks on this clonotype: Given a much more abundant clone one base away, this may be a read error. The V call is TRBV20-1, the J call TRBJ1-6; D gene unclear. This CDR3 spans 15 amino acids. Germline V gene data show CDR1 as DFQATT and CDR2 as SNEGSKA (reference sequence). CDR3 residues: CSARDRTRSGSHLHF. The CDR3 nucleotides read TGCAGTGCTAGAGATCGGACGAGGAGTGGTTCACACCTCCACTTT.

This clonotype was detected ten times or more. The chain joins TRBV12-3 or TRBV12-4 to TRBJ2-7; 7 bases match TRBD1. This CDR3 region has 15 residues. V lost 6 bases and J lost 1; bases outside the gene matches: 9. CDR3 sequence: CASRRRQGGSYEQYF. CDR3 nucleotide sequence: TGTGCCAGCAGGCGACGACAGGGTGGTTCCTACGAGCAGTACTTC.